Listed here is a single T cell receptor (beta chain). Trimming left V 0 bases short and J 6 bases short, with 7 bases between. The germline V gene encodes CDR1 SGHDT and CDR2 YYEEEE. The CDR3 has 12 residues. The data derive from a study of blood T cell repertoires in COVID-19. Study as a whole: COVID-19 samples collected from the United States, Italy and Spain covered acute and convalescent phases.

This table comes from immunoSEQ multiplex PCR, and its TCRdb copy is limited to in-frame clones, with some not included. The top ten hold about 1.2% of the sample, which has about 300,000 clones, around nine tenths seen once. V usage is TRBV5-6 and J usage is TRBJ2-7; D is undetermined. The sequence derives from a man between 65 and 85 years old with acute or convalescent COVID-19. The sequencing input was peripheral blood. DNA of the CDR3: TGTGCCAGCAGCTTGGTTCCATCCGAGCAGTACTTC. This codes for CASSLVPSEQYF.